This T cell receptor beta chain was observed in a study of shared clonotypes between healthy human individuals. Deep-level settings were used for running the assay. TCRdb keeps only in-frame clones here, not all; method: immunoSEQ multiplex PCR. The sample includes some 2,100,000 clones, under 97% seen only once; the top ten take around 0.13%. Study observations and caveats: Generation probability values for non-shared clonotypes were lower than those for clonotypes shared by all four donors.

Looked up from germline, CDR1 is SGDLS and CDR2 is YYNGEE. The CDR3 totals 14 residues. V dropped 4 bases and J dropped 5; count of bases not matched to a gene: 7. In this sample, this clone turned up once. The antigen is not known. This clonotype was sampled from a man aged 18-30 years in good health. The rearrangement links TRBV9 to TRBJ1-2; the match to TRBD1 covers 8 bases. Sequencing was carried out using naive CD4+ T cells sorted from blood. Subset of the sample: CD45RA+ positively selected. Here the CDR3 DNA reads TGTGCCAGCAGCCCAGGGGGCGTTCAGTATGGCTACACCTTC. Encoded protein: CASSPGGVQYGYTF.